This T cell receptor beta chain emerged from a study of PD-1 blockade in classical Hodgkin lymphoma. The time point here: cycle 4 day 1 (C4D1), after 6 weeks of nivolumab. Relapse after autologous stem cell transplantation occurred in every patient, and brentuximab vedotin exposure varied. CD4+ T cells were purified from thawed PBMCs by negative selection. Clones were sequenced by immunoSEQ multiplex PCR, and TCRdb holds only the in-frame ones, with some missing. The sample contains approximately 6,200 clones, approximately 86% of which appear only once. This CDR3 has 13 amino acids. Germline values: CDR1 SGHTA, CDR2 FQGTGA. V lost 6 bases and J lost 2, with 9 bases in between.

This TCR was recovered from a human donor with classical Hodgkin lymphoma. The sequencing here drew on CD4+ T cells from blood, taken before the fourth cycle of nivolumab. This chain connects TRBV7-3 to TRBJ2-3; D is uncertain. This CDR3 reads CASSIHNTDTQYF. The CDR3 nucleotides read TGTGCCAGCAGTATCCACAACACAGATACGCAGTATTTT.